This T cell receptor (beta chain) stems from a study of blood T cells in healthy people across ages. Then a second PCR, running about 6 to 12 cycles, was carried out with a sample-barcoded 5' primer and a J-beta primer mix. TCRdb fed the 5' RACE reads into MiXCR, producing one record per CDR3 protein. The repertoire holds about 1.5 million distinct CDR3 sequences, with roughly 45% as singletons. Trimming stripped 8 bases from V and 1 base from J, with 14 bases between. The CDR3 is made up of 15 amino acids. Germline V gene sequence: CDR1 MDHEN, CDR2 SYDVKM. This clonotype occurred a few times. The rearrangement links TRBV28 to TRBJ2-2, with TRBD1 as a possible D gene (6 bases). This TCR was sampled from a young woman in good health. Sequencing was carried out using blood. The CDR3 coding sequence is TGTGCCAGCCGAAACCCGGGACAGAACACCGGGGAGCTGTTTTTT. Protein product: CASRNPGQNTGELFF.